The 22 T cell receptor beta chains below come from one sample, sequenced in a study of early T cells in non-severe SARS-CoV-2 infection. TCRdb reanalysed the 5' RACE reads using MiXCR and keeps one entry per CDR3 protein. The repertoire includes tens of thousands of distinct CDR3 sequences, over 13% of them detected once, and under 4% sits in the top ten. Source material: whole blood. These receptors all stem from an adult who was a healthcare worker with PCR-confirmed SARS-CoV-2 infection or an uninfected control (not recorded which).

This clonotype has only a few counts. This rearrangement joins TRBV19 to TRBJ2-7, with 8 positions matching TRBD2. CDR3 length: 14 amino acids. Germline V gene lookup returns CDR1 LNHDA and CDR2 SQIVND (reference sequence). V lost 1 base to trimming and J lost 6 bases; unmatched junction nucleotides: 5. Here the CDR3 reads CASSIAPGGGEQYF. The DNA for the CDR3 is TGTGCCAGTAGTATAGCCCCCGGGGGGGGCGAGCAGTACTTC.

In this sample, this clonotype turned up a few times. The rearrangement joins TRBV20-1 to TRBJ1-5; D call uncertain. CDR1 and CDR2 from the germline V gene are DFQATT and SNEGSKA (reference sequence). V lost 3 bases and J 10 bases, leaving 19 bases between the germline ends. The CDR3 is 14 residues long. In nucleotides, the CDR3 is TGCAGTGCTAGTCACCCAACTTTTAATCGACCCCAGCATTTT. Encoded protein: CSASHPTFNRPQHF.

This clonotype was counted ten times or more. The rearrangement joins TRBV7-9 to TRBJ2-6; either TRBD1 or TRBD2 may fit D (5 bases each). The germline V gene encodes CDR1 SEHNR and CDR2 FQNEAQ (reference sequence). V lost 4 bases, J lost 2 bases, and 9 bases lay in between. The CDR3 consists of 15 residues. The CDR3 region has the DNA TGTGCCAGCAGCTCCGGGGCGCCTGGGGCCAACGTCCTGACTTTC. It yields the protein CASSSGAPGANVLTF.

This clonotype occurred many times. The genes are TRBV12-3 or TRBV12-4 and TRBJ2-1, with TRBD1 as a possible D gene (6 bases). Trimming took 7 bases from V and 8 from J, leaving 21 bases between them. The CDR3 runs to 15 residues. This CDR3 is CASKIEGVGLDEQFF. The DNA for the CDR3 is TGTGCCAGCAAGATCGAGGGGGTAGGTCTCGATGAGCAGTTCTTC.

This clonotype occurred many times. This CDR3 reads CASSLRGDQLGELFF. In DNA form, the CDR3 reads TGTGCCAGCAGCTTAAGAGGGGATCAACTTGGGGAGCTGTTTTTT. This chain joins TRBV7-3 and TRBJ2-2, with D perhaps being TRBD1 or TRBD2 (5 bases each). Germline V gives CDR1 SGHTA, CDR2 FQGTGA. The V end was cut by 1 base, the J end by 8 bases, with 14 bases between. The CDR3 is made up of 15 amino acids.

At least ten counts were recorded for this clonotype. The chain joins TRBV14 to TRBJ1-1, with a possible D match to TRBD1 (5 bases). Per the germline V gene, CDR1 is SGHDN and CDR2 is FVKESK. The V end was cut by 4 bases, the J end by 3 bases, with 12 bases between. The CDR3 is 14 amino acids. DNA for the CDR3: TGTGCCAGCAGCCGCCCCGACAGCCACACTGAAGCTTTCTTT. Its translation: CASSRPDSHTEAFF.

This clonotype showed up just a few times. The J gene is TRBJ2-3, the V gene TRBV15; no clear D. Germline V gene sequence: CDR1 LNHNV, CDR2 YYDKDF (reference sequence). The CDR3 totals 14 residues. The V end lost 3 bases, the J end lost 6 bases, and 13 bases lay between the germline ends. In DNA form, the CDR3 reads TGTGCCACCAGCAGCTGGACCCGTTTGGATACGCAGTATTTT. It encodes CATSSWTRLDTQYF.

In its sample, this clonotype was seen a few times. The chain carries TRBV12-3 or TRBV12-4 and TRBJ2-3, with D unclear. The CDR3 consists of 16 residues. The germline V and J ends were trimmed by 1 base and 1 base, with 12 bases remaining between them. CDR3 region: CASSLGTRSRTDTQYF. The CDR3 nucleotides are TGTGCCAGCAGTTTAGGGACCAGGTCGCGCACAGATACGCAGTATTTT.

This clonotype appeared many times. The chain uses TRBV6-5 and TRBJ2-5; 14 nucleotides match TRBD2. The CDR3 runs to 18 residues. Germline CDR1 and CDR2: MNHEY and SVGAGI. V was clipped by 2 bases and J by 3 bases; unmatched bases: 8. The CDR3 DNA reads as TGTGCCAGCAGTTACCGCGGACTAGCGGGAGGAGAGGAAGAGACCCAGTACTTC. Translating gives CASSYRGLAGGEEETQYF.

This CDR3 reads CASSSQGGDEQFF. In nucleotides, the CDR3 is TGTGCCAGCTCATCGCAGGGCGGGGATGAGCAGTTCTTC. V gene TRBV18 combines with J gene TRBJ2-1, with D perhaps TRBD2 (6 bases). The V end was cut by 5 bases, the J end by 8 bases, with 13 bases between. Germline-derived CDR1 and CDR2 are KGHSH and LQKENI. CDR3 length: 13 amino acids.

The sample holds many counts of this clonotype. The rearrangement links TRBV7-3 to TRBJ2-5; unclear D gene. Germline CDR1 SGHTA, CDR2 FQGTGA. V gave up 1 base and J gave up 1 base, with 13 bases separating them. The CDR3 extends over 16 amino acids. The CDR3 coding sequence is TGTGCCAGCAGCTTAAGGGCTCCATCCCCCCAAGAGACCCAGTACTTC. The encoded protein is CASSLRAPSPQETQYF.

This clonotype was counted at least ten times. The chain carries TRBV10-2 and TRBJ2-3; possibly TRBD1 for D (6 bases). V lost 6 bases, J lost 2 bases, and 12 bases lay in between. From germline, CDR1 is WSHSY and CDR2 SAAADI. The CDR3 extends over 14 amino acids. CDR3 sequence reads: CASRTGMPTDTQYF. DNA for the CDR3: TGCGCCAGCAGGACAGGAATGCCCACAGATACGCAGTATTTT.

The chain couples TRBV7-9 to TRBJ1-4, with 7 nucleotides matching TRBD1. The V gene end was trimmed by 1 base and the J gene end by 6 bases; junction bases not matched to a gene: 5. The CDR3 spans 15 residues. Germline CDR1 is SEHNR and CDR2 is FQNEAQ (reference sequence). Here the CDR3 reads CASSLGDRVHEKLFF. CDR3 sequence (DNA): TGTGCCAGCAGCTTAGGTGACAGGGTGCATGAAAAACTGTTTTTT.

A few counts support this clonotype. The chain carries TRBV11-2 and TRBJ1-6; D call uncertain. Germline V gives CDR1 SGHAT, CDR2 FQNNGV. Trimming took 0 bases from V and 9 from J, leaving 0 bases between them. This CDR3 comprises 11 residues. CDR3 residues: CASSLDSPLHF. The CDR3 DNA is TGTGCCAGCAGCTTAGATTCACCCCTCCACTTT.

This rearrangement joins TRBV24-1 to TRBJ2-2; 7 nucleotides match TRBD2. Germline CDR1 KGHDR, CDR2 SFDVKD. The CDR3 runs 15 residues. Trimming took 5 bases from V and 2 from J; bases not matched to a gene: 4. This chain's CDR3 is CATSGGTINTGELFF. The CDR3 DNA is TGTGCCACCAGTGGCGGGACTATAAACACCGGGGAGCTGTTTTTT.

Many counts were recorded for this clonotype. J is TRBJ2-2 and V is TRBV7-6; possibly TRBD2 for D (7 bases). CDR3 length: 16 residues. V lost 4 bases to trimming and J lost 6 bases, with 18 bases between them. CDR1 and CDR2 (germline): SGHVS, FNYEAQ. CDR3 loop: CASSSPSGGGSGELFF. The CDR3 DNA reads TGTGCCAGCAGCTCCCCTTCGGGCGGGGGCTCCGGGGAGCTGTTTTTT. The full variable domain, with the rest looked up from reference TRBV7-6 and TRBJ2-2, is GAGVSQSPRYKVTKRGQDVALRCDPISGHVSLYWYRQALGQGPEFLTYFNYEAQQDKSGLPNDRFSAERPEGSISTLTIQRTEQRDSAMYRCASSSPSGGGSGELFFGEGSRLTVL.

This clonotype appeared a few times. This rearrangement joins TRBV7-9 to TRBJ2-6, with D unclear. The V end lost 2 bases, the J end lost 4 bases, and 12 bases lay between the germline ends. CDR3 length: 16 residues. Germline assignment: CDR1 SEHNR and CDR2 FQNEAQ (reference sequence). In nucleotides, the CDR3 is TGTGCCAGCAGCTTAATTGGCGAACCCGGGGCCAACGTCCTGACTTTC. It encodes CASSLIGEPGANVLTF.

This clonotype was found a few times. The chain links TRBV29-1 to TRBJ1-1; possible D gene TRBD1, 5 bases. The CDR3 has 12 residues. Germline CDR1 is SQVTM and CDR2 is ANQGSEA. Trimming took off 7 bases at V and 0 bases at J, with 9 bases between the two ends. The CDR3: CSAGQMNTEAFF. CDR3 nucleotides: TGCAGCGCTGGACAAATGAACACTGAAGCTTTCTTT.

A remark on this clonotype: A much larger clone differs from this one at a single base, so this may be a read error. The rearrangement uses TRBV11-1 and TRBJ2-6; D is ambiguous. Germline V lookup: CDR1 SGHAT, CDR2 FQDESV (reference sequence). The V gene lost 4 bases and the J gene lost 2 bases, with 0 bases spanning the gap. The CDR3 has 12 residues. DNA of the CDR3: TGTGCCAGCAGCTCTGGGGCCAACGTCCTGACTTTC. Protein product: CASSSGANVLTF.

This sequence joins TRBV19 and TRBJ2-6; D ambiguous. The germline V gene encodes CDR1 LNHDA and CDR2 SQIVND (reference sequence). The CDR3 has 14 residues. Trimming shortened V by 7 bases and J by 0 bases, and 7 bases separated the two germline ends. The CDR3 is CASMPDSGANVLTF. The CDR3 bases are TGTGCCAGTATGCCGGACTCTGGGGCCAACGTCCTGACTTTC.

This clonotype was observed at least ten times. The chain recombines TRBV3-1 with TRBJ1-2, with 9 bases lining up with TRBD1. The germline gives CDR1 LGHDT, CDR2 YNNKEL (reference sequence). V gave up 4 bases and J gave up 4 bases; unmatched junction bases: 7. CDR3 length: 15 amino acids. CDR3 nucleotides: TGTGCCAGCAGCCCACGGGACAGGGCAAGCTATGGCTACACCTTC. Amino acid sequence: CASSPRDRASYGYTF.

This clonotype was recorded many times. CDR3 in DNA: TGTGCCAGCAGCTTTTCGGGTTCCGGTGAAAAACTGTTTTTT. This sequence encodes CASSFSGSGEKLFF. The chain carries TRBV7-9 and TRBJ1-4; D is unresolved. CDR1 is SEHNR and CDR2 is FQNEAQ in the germline V gene (reference sequence). This CDR3 has 14 residues. V lost 3 bases and J lost 7, with 12 bases in between.